This TCR beta chain was obtained from a study of memory CD8 T cells in hepatitis C reinfection. Germline V gene sequence: CDR1 KGHSH, CDR2 LQKENI. After removal of 2 bases from V and 4 bases from J, the junction contained 5 bases not matched to a gene. This CDR3 region has 16 residues. Some clones are missing from TCRdb's copy, which holds only in-frame ones; the method was immunoSEQ multiplex PCR. The sample includes around 47,000 clones, over 75% seen only once; the top ten take around 1.2%. Time point noted: peak reinfection, 3 to 8 weeks after reinfection detection. The sorted cells went straight to TCR sequencing with no prior in vitro expansion. At all three reinfection time points, viable CD3+ CD8+ CD45RO- cells from a couple of donors served as controls.

The sequenced sample consisted of naive CD8+ T cells sorted from blood. The J gene is TRBJ2-2, the V gene TRBV18; the match to TRBD2 covers 9 bases. This receptor was obtained from a man aged 18 to 30 with hepatitis C virus infection. The CDR3 DNA reads TGTGCCAGCTCACCAACCAGCGGGGGGCTCACCGGGGAGCTGTTTTTT. It yields the protein CASSPTSGGLTGELFF.